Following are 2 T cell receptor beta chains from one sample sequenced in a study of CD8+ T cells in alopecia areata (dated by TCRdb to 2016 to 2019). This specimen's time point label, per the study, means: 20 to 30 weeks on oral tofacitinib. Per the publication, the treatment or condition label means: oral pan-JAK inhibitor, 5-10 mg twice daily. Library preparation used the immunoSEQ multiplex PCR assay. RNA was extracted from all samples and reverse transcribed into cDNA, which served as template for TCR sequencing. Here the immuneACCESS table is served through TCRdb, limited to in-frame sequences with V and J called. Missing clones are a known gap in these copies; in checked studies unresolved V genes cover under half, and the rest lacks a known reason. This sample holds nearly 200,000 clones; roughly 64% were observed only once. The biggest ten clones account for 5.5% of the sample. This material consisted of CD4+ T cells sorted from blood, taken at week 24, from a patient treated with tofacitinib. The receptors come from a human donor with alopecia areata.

As DNA, the CDR3 is TGCGCCAGCAGCTTGGCCGGAAATGCAGATACGCAGTATTTT. Translating gives CASSLAGNADTQYF. The rearrangement links TRBV5-1 to TRBJ2-3; D is uncertain. Trimming left V 0 bases short and J 4 bases short, with 9 bases between. CDR1 SGHRS and CDR2 YFSETQ come from the germline V gene. This CDR3 spans 14 amino acids.

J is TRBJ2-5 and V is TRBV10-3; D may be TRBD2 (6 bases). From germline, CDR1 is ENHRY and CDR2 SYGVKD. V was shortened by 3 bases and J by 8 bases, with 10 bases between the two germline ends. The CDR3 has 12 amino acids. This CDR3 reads CAISDPGRTQYF. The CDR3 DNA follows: TGTGCCATCAGTGACCCCGGGAGAACCCAGTACTTC.